Sequencing of this T cell receptor beta chain was carried out in a study of control samples from healthy donors and cancer patients. Assay: immunoSEQ multiplex PCR; the TCRdb copy retains only in-frame clones and omits some. The sample has 15,000 or so clones, approximately 93% seen once. Germline-derived CDR1 and CDR2 are SGHVS and FNYEAQ. The CDR3 loop spans 17 amino acids. V shed 2 bases and J 1 base; nucleotides not matched to a gene: 5. Material: PBMCs. The origin of this receptor is a man at least 80 years old with lung cancer. The chain employs TRBV7-6 and TRBJ2-3; 11 bases align to TRBD2. CDR3 sequence: CASSLTVLAGGTDTQYF. The CDR3 region has the DNA TGTGCCAGCAGCTTAACCGTACTAGCGGGGGGCACAGATACGCAGTATTTT.